One sample yielded the 10 T cell receptor beta chains listed below, sequenced in a study of shared clonotypes between healthy human individuals. The protocol was immunoSEQ multiplex PCR, while the TCRdb copy is restricted to in-frame clones and leaves out a portion. Here the sample spans under 600,000 clones, 95% to 98% being singletons. Only CD45RO-negative cells positively selected for CCR7 counted as naive CD8 cells, so terminally differentiated effector memory CD45RA+ cells were excluded. The sample consisted of naive CD8+ T cells sorted from blood. The receptors shown here come from a man younger than 45 in good health.

The CDR3 region has the DNA TGTGCCAGCAGTTCCTCTCCTTTAGGCAATCAGCCCCAGCATTTT. Amino acids: CASSSSPLGNQPQHF. V gene TRBV27 combines with J gene TRBJ1-5; no clear D gene. Trimming left V 4 bases short and J 2 bases short, with 12 bases between. Germline assignment: CDR1 MNHEY and CDR2 SMNVEV (reference sequence). The CDR3 contains 15 residues.

The chain recombines TRBV9 with TRBJ1-2; 9 nucleotides line up with TRBD1. The V gene's germline CDR1 is SGDLS and CDR2 YYNGEE. V lost 4 bases to trimming and J lost 4 bases; unmatched junction nucleotides: 8. This CDR3 has 15 residues. The CDR3 sequence is CASSTQRQGGYGYTF. CDR3 nucleotides: TGTGCCAGCAGCACGCAGAGACAGGGGGGCTATGGCTACACCTTC.

V gene TRBV7-8 combines with J gene TRBJ2-2, with D tentatively TRBD2 (5 bases). The germline V gene has CDR1 SGHVS and CDR2 FQNEAQ. V was trimmed by 0 bases and J by 0 bases, leaving 11 bases between them. The CDR3 length is 17 residues. CDR3 in amino acids: CASSLARAGANTGELFF. The CDR3 coding sequence is TGTGCCAGCAGCTTAGCGAGGGCAGGAGCGAACACCGGGGAGCTGTTTTTT.

This chain uses TRBV19 with TRBJ2-2; TRBD1 is a possible D gene (6 bases). Germline values: CDR1 LNHDA, CDR2 SQIVND (reference sequence). This CDR3 is 15 amino acids long. The V end was cut by 7 bases, the J end by 3 bases, with 15 bases between. CDR3 sequence: CASIGWGRDTGELFF. CDR3 in DNA: TGTGCCAGTATCGGCTGGGGGCGCGACACCGGGGAGCTGTTTTTT.

The chain has TRBV2 and TRBJ2-7; tentatively, D is TRBD1 (5 bases). The ends were cut back, 4 bases at V and 7 bases at J, with 8 bases in the middle. This CDR3 has 11 residues. Germline CDR1 SNHLY, CDR2 FYNNEI. As DNA, the CDR3 is TGTGCCAGCAGTGGTTGGACAGAGCAGTACTTC. Translating gives CASSGWTEQYF.

This chain links TRBV27 with TRBJ1-5; D gene unclear. V lost 1 base and J 5 bases, leaving 6 bases between the germline ends. The germline CDR1 and CDR2 sequences are MNHEY and SMNVEV (reference sequence). The CDR3 spans 13 residues. The CDR3 protein is CASSLFGDQPQHF. The DNA of the CDR3 is TGTGCCAGCAGTTTATTCGGGGATCAGCCCCAGCATTTT.

The chain carries TRBV27 and TRBJ2-5; D is ambiguous. The germline gives CDR1 MNHEY, CDR2 SMNVEV (reference sequence). CDR3 length: 8 amino acids. V dropped 7 bases and J dropped 9 bases, with 3 bases sitting between them. Written as DNA, the CDR3 is TGTGCCAGCACTCCCCAGTACTTC. Its translation: CASTPQYF.

The chain carries TRBV5-1 and TRBJ2-7; 10 nucleotides line up with TRBD1. The CDR3 runs 14 residues. The J segment lost 3 bases and the V segment lost 4 bases, leaving 4 bases of the junction unmatched. The germline gives CDR1 SGHRS, CDR2 YFSETQ. The CDR3 coding sequence is TGCGCCAGCAGCATTCGGACAGGGGGCTACGAGCAGTACTTC. Translating it yields CASSIRTGGYEQYF.

A word on this clone: Mismatch with germline at one junction end may stem from a read error. CDR3 nucleotide sequence: TGTGCTAGCAGCCCCGGCCCGGGGACAGAGAGTTACGAGCAGTACTTC. It encodes CASSPGPGTESYEQYF. The chain uses TRBV7-7 and TRBJ2-7; 7 bases match TRBD1. This CDR3 has 16 amino acids. CDR1 and CDR2 from the germline V gene are SSHAT and FNYEAQ (reference sequence).

The V and J genes are TRBV14 and TRBJ1-2; 8 nucleotides align to TRBD1. This CDR3 has 13 residues. Germline V CDR1 and CDR2: SGHDN, FVKESK. J gave up 6 bases and V 4 bases, and 4 bases lay outside the gene matches. The CDR3 sequence is CASSLGQGDGYTF. DNA of the CDR3: TGTGCCAGCAGCCTTGGACAGGGCGATGGCTACACCTTC.